A single TCR beta chain is shown here with its context. Antigen specificity is unknown. Measured with immunoSEQ multiplex PCR; TCRdb has only the in-frame clones, and not every one. The table shows around 180,000 clones, with around 90% occurring only once. This CDR3 contains 14 residues. With V trimmed by 3 bases and J by 6 bases, 7 bases remained unmatched. Looked up from germline, CDR1 is MNHNS and CDR2 is SASEGT. The source of the sample is a study of radiation and T cells in renal cell carcinoma. Study results and caveats: Without pretreatment biopsies, baseline tumor clonotype presence was undetermined. In blood, top tumor clones expanded by 2 weeks, shrinking by 4.

As for time point: blood 4 weeks post-SBRT, at nephrectomy. Regarding treatment: 15 Gy SBRT to primary tumor, nephrectomy 4 weeks later. The sequence was collected from a woman in her fifties or sixties with renal cell carcinoma. The sample consisted of blood, taken from a patient whose treatment included radiotherapy and nephrectomy. This chain connects TRBV6-1 to TRBJ1-2; TRBD1 aligns across 7 bases. CDR3 in amino acids: CASSDVRGIDGYTF. As DNA, the CDR3 is TGTGCCAGCAGTGATGTCAGGGGGATCGATGGCTACACCTTC.